The source of this T cell receptor (beta chain) is a study of blood T cell repertoires in COVID-19. The J segment lost 2 bases and the V segment lost 6 bases, leaving 6 bases of the junction unmatched. There are 16 residues in the CDR3. CDR1 and CDR2 from the germline V gene are ENHRY and SYGVKD. Sequenced by immunoSEQ multiplex PCR; TCRdb stores in-frame clones only, minus some. The sample holds 80,000 to 100,000 clones; around 88% are singletons and the top ten take around 20%. The chain links TRBV10-3 to TRBJ2-5; 13 bases map to TRBD2. The sample was peripheral blood. The TCR originated in a woman older than 75 with acute or convalescent COVID-19. The CDR3 sequence is CAISPGLAGPQETQYF. Written as DNA, the CDR3 is TGTGCCATCAGCCCGGGACTAGCGGGGCCACAAGAGACCCAGTACTTC.